This note documents a single TCR beta chain sequence. Its antigen is not known. The source of the sample is a study of cytomegalovirus exposure and HLA in healthy donors. Study-level background: A prior study identified approximately 120 million unique TCR beta sequences from about 180 million T cells. The Caucasian-associated ancestry cluster contained about 80% of the approximately 420 genotyped donors. Around 80 million unique TCR sequences came from HLA-typed donors in an early release. Overall study results and limits: Later work associated 16,951 TCR beta sequences with HLA alleles at 0.05 false discovery rate.

The CDR3 sequence is 15 residues long. The V end lost 2 bases, the J end lost 2 bases, and 13 bases lay between the germline ends. Germline loops: CDR1 MNHNS, CDR2 SASEGT. Primers for the PCR totalled 60 Vbeta and 13 Jbeta. Data came from immunoSEQ multiplex PCR; TCRdb stores just in-frame clones and leaves some out. The data contain 90,000 to 150,000 clones, roughly 14% of them singletons. The material sequenced was PBMCs. This TCR was recovered from a woman between 18 and 30 years old in good health and CMV-seronegative. The chain employs TRBV6-1 and TRBJ2-7; a possible D gene is TRBD2 (7 bases). DNA of the CDR3: TGTGCCAGCAGTGAACGGGCCGGGGGGCCCTACGAGCAGTACTTC. As protein: CASSERAGGPYEQYF.